These 12 T cell receptor beta chains originate from one sample sequenced in a study of blood T cell repertoires in COVID-19. Assay used: immunoSEQ multiplex PCR; TCRdb lists only in-frame clones, some missing. The profile shows roughly 200,000 clones, around 90% of them singletons. Material: PBMCs or T cells enriched from blood (not recorded which). Receptors were obtained from a woman aged 30 to 39 who had recovered from COVID-19.

This clone was counted only a few times. This chain joins TRBV7-9 and TRBJ2-7; 8 bases are a match to TRBD2. Germline-derived CDR1 and CDR2 are SEHNR and FQNEAQ (reference sequence). This CDR3 is built from 13 residues. V gave up 2 bases and J gave up 7 bases; unmatched junction bases: 4. This chain's CDR3 is CASSLFGGAEQYF. CDR3 DNA sequence: TGTGCCAGCAGCTTATTCGGGGGGGCGGAGCAGTACTTC.

This clone showed up just once. J is TRBJ1-1 and V is TRBV7-9; 9 bases are shared with TRBD1. V lost 4 bases, J lost 3 bases, and 6 bases stayed unmatched. CDR3 length: 15 residues. Per the germline V gene, CDR1 is SEHNR and CDR2 is FQNEAQ (reference sequence). The CDR3 is CASSYRGLGDTEAFF. As DNA, the CDR3 is TGTGCCAGCAGCTACAGGGGGCTCGGGGACACTGAAGCTTTCTTT.

This chain uses TRBV4-1 with TRBJ2-3, with unresolved D. Trimming removed 0 bases from V and 4 bases from J, with 11 bases in between. Germline CDR1 is MGHRA and CDR2 is YSYEKL. The CDR3 length is 15 residues. In nucleotides, the CDR3 is TGCGCCAGCAGCCAAGATCGAGTAGCCCCAGATACGCAGTATTTT. Protein sequence: CASSQDRVAPDTQYF.

This rearrangement joins TRBV9 to TRBJ2-3; 10 positions match TRBD1. The CDR3 is 15 amino acids. The V gene end was trimmed by 3 bases and the J gene end by 3 bases; junction bases not matched to a gene: 4. CDR1 is SGDLS, CDR2 YYNGEE, per germline. The CDR3 nucleotides read TGTGCCAGCAGCGAGAGGACAGGGGGGACAGATACGCAGTATTTT. It yields the protein CASSERTGGTDTQYF.

The chain links TRBV5-8 to TRBJ1-4, with 7 positions matching TRBD1. The CDR3 runs to 15 residues. The junction had 2 bases not matched to a gene; V was cut back by 3 bases and J by 0 bases. Germline CDR1 and CDR2: SGHTS and YDEGEE. This CDR3 is CASSYGQATNEKLFF. Here the CDR3 DNA reads TGTGCCAGCAGCTACGGACAGGCAACTAATGAAAAACTGTTTTTT.

This clone was seen a single time. The V gene is TRBV11-3, the J gene TRBJ1-3, with 9 bases identical to TRBD1. Trimming removed 4 bases from V and 6 bases from J; junction bases left unmatched: 4. The length of the CDR3 is 14 residues. CDR1 and CDR2 (germline): SGHNT, YENEEA. CDR3: CASSSRTGVNTIYF. The CDR3, as DNA: TGTGCCAGCAGCTCCCGGACAGGGGTAAACACCATATATTTT.

This chain connects TRBV6-2 or TRBV6-3 to TRBJ2-3, with D maybe TRBD2 (8 bases). The germline V gene encodes CDR1 MNHEY and CDR2 SVGEGT. V shed 0 bases and J shed 5 bases, with 18 bases lying between them. The CDR3 covers 17 residues. Written as DNA, the CDR3 is TGTGCCAGCAGTTACTCGAGCCGAGCGGGGGACAGAGATACGCAGTATTTT. Translated, it gives CASSYSSRAGDRDTQYF.

The genes are TRBV28 and TRBJ2-1, with TRBD2 identical over 11 bases. V trimming: 5 bases; J trimming: 2 bases; junction bases outside the gene matches: 5. Germline values: CDR1 MDHEN, CDR2 SYDVKM. The CDR3 is made up of 16 amino acids. CDR3 DNA: TGTGCCAGCAGTGCCACTAGCGGGAGCACCTACAATGAGCAGTTCTTC. Protein product: CASSATSGSTYNEQFF.

The chain is built from TRBV7-8 and TRBJ2-7; possibly TRBD1 for D (6 bases). Germline CDR1 SGHVS, CDR2 FQNEAQ. Deletions cut 8 bases from V and 3 bases from J, with 17 bases between. The CDR3 extends over 14 amino acids. This chain's CDR3 is CASGGRGGDYEQYF. The DNA of the CDR3 is TGTGCCAGCGGAGGAAGAGGGGGAGACTACGAGCAGTACTTC.

The rearrangement joins TRBV11-3 to TRBJ1-4; 8 nucleotides match TRBD1. V was pared by 5 bases and J by 4 bases, with 12 bases of the junction left unmatched. The germline CDR1 and CDR2 sequences are SGHNT and YENEEA. The CDR3 sequence is 17 residues long. The CDR3 sequence: CASSHPLLDRVNEKLFF. CDR3 nucleotides: TGTGCCAGCAGCCACCCCCTCCTGGACAGGGTTAATGAAAAACTGTTTTTT. The whole variable domain, filled in from reference TRBV11-3 and TRBJ1-4, reads EAGVVQSPRYKIIEKKQPVAFWCNPISGHNTLYWYLQNLGQGPELLIRYENEEAVDDSQLPKDRFSAERLKGVDSTLKIQPAELGDSAVYLCASSHPLLDRVNEKLFFGSGTQLSVL.

This clone was detected once. The chain links TRBV20-1 to TRBJ2-7; TRBD2 matches at 10 bases. V gave up 3 bases and J gave up 1 base; unmatched junction bases: 6. Germline CDR1 reads DFQATT; CDR2 reads SNEGSKA (reference sequence). This CDR3 has 15 amino acids. The CDR3: CSASPTSGPSYEQYF. The CDR3 coding sequence is TGCAGTGCTAGTCCGACTAGCGGGCCTTCCTACGAGCAGTACTTC.

The chain employs TRBV18 and TRBJ1-1; 8 nucleotides line up with TRBD1. Germline loops: CDR1 KGHSH, CDR2 LQKENI. This CDR3 is built from 15 residues. Trimming cost V 5 bases and J 3 bases; bases outside gene matches: 8. The CDR3 here is CASSSRTGKDTEAFF. CDR3 DNA sequence: TGTGCCAGCTCATCCCGGACAGGGAAGGACACTGAAGCTTTCTTT.